The present TCR beta chain was sequenced within a study of blood T cells in healthy people across ages. This CDR3 has 15 amino acids. V lost 5 bases to trimming and J lost 1 base; unmatched junction nucleotides: 6. Per the germline V gene, CDR1 is MDHEN and CDR2 is SYDVKM. A J-beta primer mix and a sample-barcoded 5' primer were used in a second PCR of about 7 to 12 cycles. TCRdb independently ran MiXCR on the 5' RACE reads; one entry per CDR3 protein. The data show about a million distinct CDR3 sequences, with around 49% seen just once and 13% held by the top ten. The chain couples TRBV28 to TRBJ1-1; the match to TRBD1 covers 8 bases. The TCR originated in a man between 25 and 39 years old in good health. Sequenced: blood. The CDR3 loop is CASSGRTGQNTEAFF. The CDR3 DNA follows: TGTGCCAGCAGTGGGAGGACAGGGCAGAACACTGAAGCTTTCTTT.